These 7 T cell receptor beta chains came from one sample sequenced in a study of naive and memory T cell subsets. Both TRBC1 and TRBC2 were covered by a beta constant-region primer of two equimolar oligonucleotides. One entry per CDR3 protein, called by TCRdb with MiXCR from the UMI-ligation and nested PCR reads. This table holds over 20,000 distinct CDR3 sequences, about 10% found once. Specimen: central memory CD8+ T cells from blood. The receptors were sampled from a human donor in good health.

At least ten counts were recorded for this clonotype. The chain carries TRBV15 and TRBJ2-5; D unresolved. The V and J ends lost 1 base and 2 bases respectively, with 20 bases between them. Per germline, CDR1 LNHNV and CDR2 YYDKDF (reference sequence). The CDR3 is 18 residues long. CDR3 residues: CATSRGWFESAKQETQYF. In DNA, the CDR3 is TGTGCCACCAGCAGAGGTTGGTTTGAGTCCGCAAAACAAGAGACCCAGTACTTC.

This clonotype was counted many times. This chain joins TRBV11-1 and TRBJ2-7; 7 positions agree with TRBD2. This CDR3 has 14 residues. V dropped 5 bases and J dropped 3; count of bases not matched to a gene: 7. Germline CDR1 SGHAT, CDR2 FQDESV (reference sequence). The DNA for the CDR3 is TGTGCCAGCAGCGCAAGCGGGAACCACTACGAGCAGTACTTC. Protein sequence: CASSASGNHYEQYF. Full variable domain (outside the CDR3, taken from reference TRBV11-1 and TRBJ2-7): EAEVAQSPRYKITEKSQAVAFWCDPISGHATLYWYRQILGQGPELLVQFQDESVVDDSQLPKDRFSAERLKGVDSTLKIQPAELGDSAMYLCASSASGNHYEQYFGPGTRLTVT.

In this sample, this clonotype turned up many times. The chain links TRBV5-1 to TRBJ2-1, with 11 positions matching TRBD1. There are 15 residues in the CDR3. J lost 6 bases, V lost 3 bases, and 5 bases had no gene match. Germline V CDR1 and CDR2: SGHRS, YFSETQ. The CDR3 loop reads CASSSAGTGGNEQFF. CDR3 bases: TGCGCCAGCAGCTCAGCCGGGACAGGGGGCAATGAGCAGTTCTTC. Supplemented by reference TRBV5-1 and TRBJ2-1, the full variable domain reads KAGVTQTPRYLIKTRGQQVTLSCSPISGHRSVSWYQQTPGQGLQFLFEYFSETQRNKGNFPGRFSGRQFSNSRSEMNVSTLELGDSALYLCASSSAGTGGNEQFFGPGTRLTVL.

A few counts support this clonotype. The chain is built from TRBV2 and TRBJ2-7; tentative D call: TRBD1 (6 bases). V was trimmed by 6 bases and J by 0 bases, leaving 12 bases between them. The germline V gene encodes CDR1 SNHLY and CDR2 FYNNEI. CDR3 length equals 14 residues. The CDR3 DNA follows: TGTGCCAGCAGCGTTGAGGACAGCTCCTACGAGCAGTACTTC. This encodes CASSVEDSSYEQYF.

Many counts were recorded for this clonotype. The V call is TRBV18, the J call TRBJ1-4, with 8 positions matching TRBD1. Germline lookup yields CDR1 KGHSH and CDR2 LQKENI. V gave up 0 bases and J gave up 7 bases; unmatched junction bases: 10. The CDR3 runs 17 residues. CDR3 coding DNA: TGTGCCAGCTCACCACCTTACGGACAGGGTGTGATTGAAAAACTGTTTTTT. Translation: CASSPPYGQGVIEKLFF.

The table lists this clonotype with many counts. This rearrangement joins TRBV7-6 to TRBJ1-5; D is perhaps TRBD1 (6 bases). Germline assignment: CDR1 SGHVS and CDR2 FNYEAQ. The V end was cut by 4 bases, the J end by 2 bases, with 9 bases between. The CDR3 consists of 14 residues. Written as DNA, the CDR3 is TGTGCCAGCAGCTGGGGGCAGGGCAATCAGCCCCAGCATTTT. As protein: CASSWGQGNQPQHF.

This clonotype was observed many times. This chain joins TRBV24-1 and TRBJ2-3; D perhaps matches TRBD1 (6 bases). The germline V gene has CDR1 KGHDR and CDR2 SFDVKD. V gave up 4 bases and J gave up 0 bases, with 13 bases separating them. The CDR3 is made up of 16 amino acids. The CDR3, as DNA: TGTGCCACCAGTGAACCAGGACAGAGTAGCACAGATACGCAGTATTTT. Translation gives CATSEPGQSSTDTQYF.